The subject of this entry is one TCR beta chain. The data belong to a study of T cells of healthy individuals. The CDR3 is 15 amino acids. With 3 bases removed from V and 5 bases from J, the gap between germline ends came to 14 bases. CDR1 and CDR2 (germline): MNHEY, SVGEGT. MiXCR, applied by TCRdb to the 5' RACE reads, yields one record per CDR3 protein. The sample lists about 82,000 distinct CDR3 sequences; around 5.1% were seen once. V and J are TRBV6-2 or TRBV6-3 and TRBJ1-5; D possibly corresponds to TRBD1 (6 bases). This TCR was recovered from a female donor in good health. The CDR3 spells CASSYGGAGDQPQHF. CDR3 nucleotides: TGTGCCAGCAGTTATGGGGGCGCCGGAGATCAGCCCCAGCATTTT.